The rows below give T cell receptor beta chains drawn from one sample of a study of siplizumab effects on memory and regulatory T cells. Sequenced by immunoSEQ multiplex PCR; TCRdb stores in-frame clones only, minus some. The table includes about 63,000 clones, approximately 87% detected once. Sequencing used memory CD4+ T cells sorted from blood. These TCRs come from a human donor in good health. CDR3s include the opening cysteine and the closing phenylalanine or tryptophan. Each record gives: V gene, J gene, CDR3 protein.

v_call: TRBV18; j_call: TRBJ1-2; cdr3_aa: CASSPGTGARDGYTF
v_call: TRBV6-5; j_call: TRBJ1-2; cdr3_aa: CASSYSATGYGYTF
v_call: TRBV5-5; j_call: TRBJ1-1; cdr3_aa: CASSFDRVFGGTEAFF
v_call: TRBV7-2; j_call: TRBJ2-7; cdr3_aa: CASSFTGDGEQYF
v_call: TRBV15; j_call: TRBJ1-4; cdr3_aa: CATSSGQGAIEKLFF
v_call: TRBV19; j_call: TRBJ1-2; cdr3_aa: CASSTQGGRSYYGYTF
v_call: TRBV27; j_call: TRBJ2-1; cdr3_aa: CASSPKDGLNEQFF
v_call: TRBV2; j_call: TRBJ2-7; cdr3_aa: CASSARQGLYEQYF
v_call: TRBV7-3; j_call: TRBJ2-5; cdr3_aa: CASSLNSGDQETQYF
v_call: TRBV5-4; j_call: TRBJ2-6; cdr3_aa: CASSLSGTSGANVLTF
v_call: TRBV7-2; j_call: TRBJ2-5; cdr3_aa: CASSLAGGVETQYF
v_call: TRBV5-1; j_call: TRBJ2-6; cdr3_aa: CASTQGITGANVLTF
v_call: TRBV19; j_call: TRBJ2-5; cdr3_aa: CATTPGLAGIQETQYF
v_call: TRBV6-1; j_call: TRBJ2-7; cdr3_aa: CASSEFMKRGDYPTYEQYF
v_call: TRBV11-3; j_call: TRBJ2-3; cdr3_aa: CASSLQGDTQYF
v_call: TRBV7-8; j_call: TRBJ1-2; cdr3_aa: CASSLDTRASHTF
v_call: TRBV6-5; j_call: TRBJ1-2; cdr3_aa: CASSASGMVGYTF
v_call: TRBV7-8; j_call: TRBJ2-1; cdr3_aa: CATGLAGVGEFF
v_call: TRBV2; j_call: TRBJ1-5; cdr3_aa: CASSPPGQTSNQPQHF
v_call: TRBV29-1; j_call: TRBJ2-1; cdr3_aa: CSVERDRGLNEQFF
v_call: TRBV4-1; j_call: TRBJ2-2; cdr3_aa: CASSPQGVGELFF
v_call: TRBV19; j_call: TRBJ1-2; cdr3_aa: CASSMPSPGYTF
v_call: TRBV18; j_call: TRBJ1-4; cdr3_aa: CASSRAQTATNEKLFF
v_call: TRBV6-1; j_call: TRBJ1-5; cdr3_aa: CASSSYGGSNQPQHF
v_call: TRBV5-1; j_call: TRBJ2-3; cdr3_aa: CASSSGGGFTDTQYF
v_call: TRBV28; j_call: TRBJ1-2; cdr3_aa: CASNYGGGPGYTF
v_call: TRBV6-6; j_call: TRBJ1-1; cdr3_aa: CASSYSEGNTEAFF
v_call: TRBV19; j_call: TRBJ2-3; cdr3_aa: CASHVVVTTLTDTQYF
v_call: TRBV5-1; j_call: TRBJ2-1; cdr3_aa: CASSLGLAASYNEQFF
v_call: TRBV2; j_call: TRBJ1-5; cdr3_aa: CASSEGIQPQHF
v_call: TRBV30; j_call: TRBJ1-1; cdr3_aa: CAWSVNFGGEAFF
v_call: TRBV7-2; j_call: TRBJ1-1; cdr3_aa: CASTTGMGLEAFF
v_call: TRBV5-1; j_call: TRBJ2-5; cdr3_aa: CASSLEGQRQETQYF
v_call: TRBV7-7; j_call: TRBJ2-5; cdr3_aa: CASRPGLAAETQYF
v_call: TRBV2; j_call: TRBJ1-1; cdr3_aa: CASRLAGGTNTEAFF
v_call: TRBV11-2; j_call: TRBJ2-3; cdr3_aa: CASSLLPQQDTQYF
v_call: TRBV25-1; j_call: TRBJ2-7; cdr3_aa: CASSPDSQGSYEQYF
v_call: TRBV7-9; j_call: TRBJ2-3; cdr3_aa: CASSFSGPKSDTQYF
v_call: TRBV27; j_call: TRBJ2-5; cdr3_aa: CASSLSFGRGETQYF
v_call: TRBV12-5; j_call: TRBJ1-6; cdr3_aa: CASATGGQGAIRPPLHF
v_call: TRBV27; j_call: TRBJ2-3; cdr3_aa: CASSLFGGRDTQYF
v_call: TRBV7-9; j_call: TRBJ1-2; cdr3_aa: CASSLAGGLSGYTF
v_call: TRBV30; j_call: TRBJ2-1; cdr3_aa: CAWRDRTSWFF
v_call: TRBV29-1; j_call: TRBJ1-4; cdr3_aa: CSVEDSGQGEKLFF
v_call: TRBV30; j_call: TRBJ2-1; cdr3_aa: CAWSSSEQFF
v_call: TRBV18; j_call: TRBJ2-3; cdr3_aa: CASSPEGSSGRTDTQYF
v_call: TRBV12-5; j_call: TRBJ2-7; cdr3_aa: CASSSRASYEQYF
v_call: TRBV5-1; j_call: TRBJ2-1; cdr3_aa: CASSLWGSMNNEQFF
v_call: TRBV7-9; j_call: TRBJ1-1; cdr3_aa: CASSFYPENTEAFF
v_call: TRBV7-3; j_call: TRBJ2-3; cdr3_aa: CASSLQSGRGPDTQYF
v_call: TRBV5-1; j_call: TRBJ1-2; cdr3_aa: CASSLSTGGANYGYTF
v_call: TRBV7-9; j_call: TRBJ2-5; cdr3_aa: CASRVHRGPRNQETQYF